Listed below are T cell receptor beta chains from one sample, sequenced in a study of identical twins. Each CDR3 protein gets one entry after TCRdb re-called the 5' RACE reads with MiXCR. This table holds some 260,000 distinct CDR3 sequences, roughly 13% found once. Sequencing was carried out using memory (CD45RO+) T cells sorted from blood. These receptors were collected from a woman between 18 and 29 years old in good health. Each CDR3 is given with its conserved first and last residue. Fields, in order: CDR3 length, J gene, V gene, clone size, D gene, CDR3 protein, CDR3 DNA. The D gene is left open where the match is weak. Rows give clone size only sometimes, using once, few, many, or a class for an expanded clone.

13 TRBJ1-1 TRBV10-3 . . CAISGLGRTEAFF TGTGCCATCAGTGGTTTGGGTCGGACTGAAGCTTTCTTT
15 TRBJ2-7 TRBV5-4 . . CASSLATGGHHEQYF TGTGCCAGCAGCTTGGCAACGGGTGGGCACCACGAGCAGTACTTC
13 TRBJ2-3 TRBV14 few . CASSPPDSYTQYF TGTGCCAGCAGCCCCCCGGACTCTTATACGCAGTATTTT
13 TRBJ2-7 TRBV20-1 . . CSAATVVSYEQYF TGCAGTGCCGCGACCGTTGTCTCCTACGAGCAGTACTTC
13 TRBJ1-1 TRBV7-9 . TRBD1 CASSLQGASEAFF TGTGCCAGCAGCTTACAGGGGGCTTCTGAAGCTTTCTTT
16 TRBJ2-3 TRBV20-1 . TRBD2 CSATLSGRRSTDTQYF TGCAGTGCTACGCTTAGCGGGAGGCGGAGCACAGATACGCAGTATTTT
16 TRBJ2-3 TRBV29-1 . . CSVVLATRGSTDTQYF TGCAGCGTTGTTCTCGCAACTAGGGGTAGCACAGATACGCAGTATTTT
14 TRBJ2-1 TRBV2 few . CASSELTMTGEQFF TGTGCCAGCAGTGAACTGACTATGACGGGGGAGCAGTTCTTC
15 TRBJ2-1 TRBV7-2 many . CASSLHRTLPTGQFF TGTGCCAGCAGCTTACACCGGACCCTCCCCACGGGGCAGTTCTTC
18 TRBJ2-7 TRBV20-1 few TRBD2 CSAKKIGGVAGRSYEQYF TGCAGTGCTAAGAAAATCGGCGGGGTAGCGGGCCGCTCCTACGAGCAGTACTTC
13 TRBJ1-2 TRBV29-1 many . CSVLSAANYGYTF TGCAGCGTTCTTTCGGCAGCTAACTATGGCTACACCTTC
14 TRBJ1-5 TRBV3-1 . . CASSLTRSNQPQHF TGTGCCAGCAGCCTTACTCGGAGCAATCAGCCCCAGCATTTT